This TCR beta chain is from a study of blood T cell repertoires in COVID-19. Across the whole study: Collection of acute and convalescent COVID-19 samples took place in the United States, Italy and Spain.

Sequenced by immunoSEQ multiplex PCR; TCRdb stores in-frame clones only, minus some. This sample has about 360,000 clones, with about 86% found just once. Trimming cost V 5 bases and J 2 bases; bases outside gene matches: 7. The CDR3 is 15 amino acids. Germline CDR1 is SGHRS and CDR2 is YFSETQ. Seattle participants joined during active infection and were tracked over time. The chain recombines TRBV5-1 with TRBJ1-1, with 9 bases matching TRBD1. Source material: peripheral blood. The receptor was isolated from a woman in her sixties with COVID-19, enrolled during active disease. CDR3 sequence reads: CASRQGALFNTEAFF. As DNA, the CDR3 is TGCGCCAGCAGACAGGGGGCGTTATTTAACACTGAAGCTTTCTTT.